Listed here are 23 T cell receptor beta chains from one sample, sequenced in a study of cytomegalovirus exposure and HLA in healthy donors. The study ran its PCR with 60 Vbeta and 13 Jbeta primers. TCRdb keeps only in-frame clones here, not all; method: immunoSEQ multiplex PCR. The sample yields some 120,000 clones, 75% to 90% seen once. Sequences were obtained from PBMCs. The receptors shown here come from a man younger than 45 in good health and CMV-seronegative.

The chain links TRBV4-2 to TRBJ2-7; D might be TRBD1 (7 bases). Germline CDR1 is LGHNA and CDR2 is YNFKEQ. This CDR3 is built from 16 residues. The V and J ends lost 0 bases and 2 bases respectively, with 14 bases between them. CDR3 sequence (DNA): TGTGCCAGCAGCCAAGATTTTGGCAGGGGGGCCTACGAGCAGTACTTC. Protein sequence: CASSQDFGRGAYEQYF.

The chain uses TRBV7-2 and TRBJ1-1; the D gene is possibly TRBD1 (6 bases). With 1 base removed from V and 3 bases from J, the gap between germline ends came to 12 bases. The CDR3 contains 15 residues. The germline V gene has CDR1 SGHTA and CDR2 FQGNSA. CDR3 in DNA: TGTGCCAGCAGCTTAGATACAGGGCAGGACACTGAAGCTTTCTTT. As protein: CASSLDTGQDTEAFF.

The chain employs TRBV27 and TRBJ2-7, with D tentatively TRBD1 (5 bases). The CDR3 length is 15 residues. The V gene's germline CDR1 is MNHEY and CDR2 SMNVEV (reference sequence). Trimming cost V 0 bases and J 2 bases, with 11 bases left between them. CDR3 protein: CASSLSTQGPYEQYF. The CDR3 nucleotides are TGTGCCAGCAGTTTATCGACGCAGGGCCCCTACGAGCAGTACTTC.

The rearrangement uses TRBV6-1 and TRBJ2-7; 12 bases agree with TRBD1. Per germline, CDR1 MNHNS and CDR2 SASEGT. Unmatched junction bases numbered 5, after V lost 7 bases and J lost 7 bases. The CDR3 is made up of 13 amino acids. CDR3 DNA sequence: TGTGCCAGCACCTGGGACAGGGGGCGAGAGCAGTACTTC. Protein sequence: CASTWDRGREQYF.

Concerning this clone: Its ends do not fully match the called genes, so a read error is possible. The CDR3 DNA reads as TGTGCCAGCAGCGTAGCCGGCAGGGGCCAGCCCCAGAATTTT. It specifies CASSVAGRGQPQNF. The J gene is TRBJ1-5, the V gene TRBV9; D might be TRBD1 (6 bases). CDR3 size: 14 residues. CDR1 SGDLS and CDR2 YYNGEE come from the germline V gene. The variable domain in full, completed from reference TRBV9 and TRBJ1-5, reads DSGVTQTPKHLITATGQRVTLRCSPRSGDLSVYWYQQSLDQGLQFLIQYYNGEERAKGNILERFSAQQFPDLHSELNLSSLELGDSALYFCASSVAGRGQPQNFGDGTRLSIL.

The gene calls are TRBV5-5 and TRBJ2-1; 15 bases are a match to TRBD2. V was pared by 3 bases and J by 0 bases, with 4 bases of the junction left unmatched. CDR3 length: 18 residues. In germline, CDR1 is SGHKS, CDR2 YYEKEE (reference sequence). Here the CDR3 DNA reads TGTGCCAGCAGCTCCCCGGGACTAGCGGGGGGCTCCTACAATGAGCAGTTCTTC. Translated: CASSSPGLAGGSYNEQFF.

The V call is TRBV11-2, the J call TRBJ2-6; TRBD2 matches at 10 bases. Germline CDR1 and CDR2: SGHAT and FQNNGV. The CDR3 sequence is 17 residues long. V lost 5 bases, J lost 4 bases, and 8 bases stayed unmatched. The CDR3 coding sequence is TGTGCCAGCAGCATTGGGACTAGCGTCGGCGGGGCCAACGTCCTGACTTTC. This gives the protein CASSIGTSVGGANVLTF. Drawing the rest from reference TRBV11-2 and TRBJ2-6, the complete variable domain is EAGVAQSPRYKIIEKRQSVAFWCNPISGHATLYWYQQILGQGPKLLIQFQNNGVVDDSQLPKDRFSAERLKGVDSTLKIQPAKLEDSAVYLCASSIGTSVGGANVLTFGAGSRLTVL.

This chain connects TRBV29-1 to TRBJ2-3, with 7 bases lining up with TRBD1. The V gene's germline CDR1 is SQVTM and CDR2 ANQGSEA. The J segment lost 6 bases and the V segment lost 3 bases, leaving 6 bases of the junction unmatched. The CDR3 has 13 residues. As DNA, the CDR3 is TGCAGCGTTGAGGGACAGCTCGTGGATACGCAGTATTTT. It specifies CSVEGQLVDTQYF.

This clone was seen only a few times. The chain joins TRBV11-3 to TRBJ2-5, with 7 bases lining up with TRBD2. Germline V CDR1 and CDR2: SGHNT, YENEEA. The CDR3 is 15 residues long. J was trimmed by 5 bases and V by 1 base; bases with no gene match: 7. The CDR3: CASSLATSVTETQYF. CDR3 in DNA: TGTGCCAGCAGCTTAGCCACTAGCGTGACGGAGACCCAGTACTTC.

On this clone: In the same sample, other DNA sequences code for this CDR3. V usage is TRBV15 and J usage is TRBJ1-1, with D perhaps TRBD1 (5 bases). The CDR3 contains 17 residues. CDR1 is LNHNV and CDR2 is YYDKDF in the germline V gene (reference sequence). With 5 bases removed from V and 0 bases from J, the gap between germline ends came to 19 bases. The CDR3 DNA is TGTGCCACCAGCTTATACGGGGGACTTTATATGAACACTGAAGCTTTCTTT. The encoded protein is CATSLYGGLYMNTEAFF.

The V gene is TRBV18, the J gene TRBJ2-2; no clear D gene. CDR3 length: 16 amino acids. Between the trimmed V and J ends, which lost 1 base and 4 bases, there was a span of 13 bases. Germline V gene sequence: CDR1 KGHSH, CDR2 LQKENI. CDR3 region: CASSPLVAPGTGELFF. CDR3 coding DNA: TGTGCCAGCTCACCACTGGTCGCCCCGGGCACCGGGGAGCTGTTTTTT.

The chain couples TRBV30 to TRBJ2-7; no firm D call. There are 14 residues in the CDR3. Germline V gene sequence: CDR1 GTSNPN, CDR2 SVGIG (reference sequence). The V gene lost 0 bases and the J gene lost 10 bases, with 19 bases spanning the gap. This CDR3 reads CAWSVPRLEFTQYF. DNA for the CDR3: TGTGCCTGGAGTGTCCCCCGACTCGAGTTCACCCAGTACTTC.

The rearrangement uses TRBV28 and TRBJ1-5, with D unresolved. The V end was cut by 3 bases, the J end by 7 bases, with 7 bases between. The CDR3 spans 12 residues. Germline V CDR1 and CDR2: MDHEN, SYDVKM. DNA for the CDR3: TGTGCCAGCAGTTTCCAGTGGCAGCCCCAGCATTTT. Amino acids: CASSFQWQPQHF.

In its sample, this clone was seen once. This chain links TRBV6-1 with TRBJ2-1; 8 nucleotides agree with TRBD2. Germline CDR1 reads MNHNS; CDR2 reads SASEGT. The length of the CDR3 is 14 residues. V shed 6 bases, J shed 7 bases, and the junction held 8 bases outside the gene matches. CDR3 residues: CASRSGSIANEQFF. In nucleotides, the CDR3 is TGTGCCAGCAGGAGCGGGAGCATAGCTAATGAGCAGTTCTTC.

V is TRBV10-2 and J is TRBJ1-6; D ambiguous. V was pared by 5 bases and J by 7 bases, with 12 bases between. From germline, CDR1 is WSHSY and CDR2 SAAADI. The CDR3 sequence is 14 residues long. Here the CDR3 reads CASSFEEANSPLHF. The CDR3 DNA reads TGCGCCAGCAGTTTCGAGGAGGCCAATTCACCCCTCCACTTT.

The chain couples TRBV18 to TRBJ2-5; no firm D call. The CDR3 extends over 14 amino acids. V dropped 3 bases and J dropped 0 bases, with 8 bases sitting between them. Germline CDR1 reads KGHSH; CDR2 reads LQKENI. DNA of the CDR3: TGTGCCAGCTCACCCCCCCCAAACCAAGAGACCCAGTACTTC. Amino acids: CASSPPPNQETQYF.

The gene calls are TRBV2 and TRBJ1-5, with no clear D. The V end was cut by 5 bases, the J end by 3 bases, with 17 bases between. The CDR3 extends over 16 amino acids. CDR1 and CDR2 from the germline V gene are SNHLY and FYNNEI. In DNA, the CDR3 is TGTGCCAGCAGTCCGGAGGAACGTCTTGTCAATCAGCCCCAGCATTTT. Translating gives CASSPEERLVNQPQHF.

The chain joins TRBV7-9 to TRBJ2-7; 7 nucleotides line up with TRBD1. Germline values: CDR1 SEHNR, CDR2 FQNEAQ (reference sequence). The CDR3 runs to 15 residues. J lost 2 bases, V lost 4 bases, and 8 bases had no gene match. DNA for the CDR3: TGTGCCAGCAGCTCATCCCCGCAGGGGGCCTACGAGCAGTACTTC. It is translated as CASSSSPQGAYEQYF. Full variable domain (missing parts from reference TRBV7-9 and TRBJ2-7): DTGVSQNPRHKITKRGQNVTFRCDPISEHNRLYWYRQTLGQGPEFLTYFQNEAQLEKSRLLSDRFSAERPKGSFSTLEIQRTEQGDSAMYLCASSSSPQGAYEQYFGPGTRLTVT.

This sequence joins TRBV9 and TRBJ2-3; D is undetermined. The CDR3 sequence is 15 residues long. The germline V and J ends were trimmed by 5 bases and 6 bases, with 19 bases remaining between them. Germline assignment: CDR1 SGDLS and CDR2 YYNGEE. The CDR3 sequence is CASRRLGLPEDTQYF. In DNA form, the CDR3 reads TGTGCCAGCAGACGTCTTGGCCTCCCGGAGGATACGCAGTATTTT.

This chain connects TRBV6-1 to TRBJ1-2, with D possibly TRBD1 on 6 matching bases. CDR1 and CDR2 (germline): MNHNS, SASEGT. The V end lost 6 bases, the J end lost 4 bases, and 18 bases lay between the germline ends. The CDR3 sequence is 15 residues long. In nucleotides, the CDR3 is TGTGCCAGCAGATCTGGACAGATTGCCCTCTATGGCTACACCTTC. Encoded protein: CASRSGQIALYGYTF.

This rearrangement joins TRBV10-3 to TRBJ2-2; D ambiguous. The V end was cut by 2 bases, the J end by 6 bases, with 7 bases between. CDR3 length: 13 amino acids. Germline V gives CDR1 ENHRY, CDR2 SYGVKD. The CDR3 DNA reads TGTGCCATCAGTGAGCCTAGTCCCGGGGAGCTGTTTTTT. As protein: CAISEPSPGELFF.

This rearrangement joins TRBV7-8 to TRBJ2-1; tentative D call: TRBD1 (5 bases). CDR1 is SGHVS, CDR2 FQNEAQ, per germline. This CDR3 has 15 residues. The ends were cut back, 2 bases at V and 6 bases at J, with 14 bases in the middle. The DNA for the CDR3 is TGTGCCAGCAGCTTAATGACAGTATCCCGCAATGAGCAGTTCTTC. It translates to CASSLMTVSRNEQFF.

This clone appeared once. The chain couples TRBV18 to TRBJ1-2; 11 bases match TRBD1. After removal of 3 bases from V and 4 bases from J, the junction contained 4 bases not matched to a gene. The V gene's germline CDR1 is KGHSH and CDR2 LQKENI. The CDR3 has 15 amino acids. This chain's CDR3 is CASSPGTGGLYGYTF. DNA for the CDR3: TGTGCCAGCTCACCTGGGACAGGGGGGCTCTATGGCTACACCTTC.